These 12 T cell receptor beta chains share one sample of origin, sequenced in a study of cytomegalovirus exposure and HLA in healthy donors. The PCR was carried out with 60 Vbeta primers and 13 Jbeta primers. The data were produced by immunoSEQ multiplex PCR, yet TCRdb's version contains in-frame clones alone and is incomplete. In the table there are approximately 170,000 clones, just under 75% of which are singletons. The specimen sequenced was PBMCs. The receptor source for this set is a woman aged 25 to 39 in good health and CMV-seropositive.

This chain uses TRBV7-9 with TRBJ2-5; TRBD1 is a possible D gene (5 bases). V dropped 1 base and J dropped 3 bases, with 6 bases sitting between them. Germline V lookup: CDR1 SEHNR, CDR2 FQNEAQ (reference sequence). CDR3 length: 13 amino acids. CDR3 sequence (DNA): TGTGCCAGCAGCTTAGTAGGGGAAGAGACCCAGTACTTC. Translating gives CASSLVGEETQYF.

V gene TRBV5-1 combines with J gene TRBJ2-7; possible D gene TRBD2, 5 bases. Per the germline V gene, CDR1 is SGHRS and CDR2 is YFSETQ. CDR3 length: 14 amino acids. Trimming took off 5 bases at V and 0 bases at J, with 12 bases between the two ends. In DNA, the CDR3 is TGCGCCAGCAGTATTACGGGGAGCTCCTACGAGCAGTACTTC. Translated, it gives CASSITGSSYEQYF.

J is TRBJ2-3 and V is TRBV6-1; TRBD2 agrees at 9 bases. The CDR3 is made up of 15 amino acids. V dropped 6 bases and J dropped 4; count of bases not matched to a gene: 8. In germline, CDR1 is MNHNS, CDR2 SASEGT. CDR3 coding DNA: TGTGCCAGCAGGCTAGCGGGGTCTTGGGCAGATACGCAGTATTTT. Amino acid sequence: CASRLAGSWADTQYF.

The chain carries TRBV5-1 and TRBJ2-7; D is perhaps TRBD1 (6 bases). Germline V gene sequence: CDR1 SGHRS, CDR2 YFSETQ. The ends were cut back, 7 bases at V and 7 bases at J, with 18 bases in the middle. The CDR3 length is 13 residues. The CDR3 reads CASGTHPTQEQYF. The CDR3 bases are TGCGCCAGCGGGACACATCCTACACAGGAGCAGTACTTC.

The CDR3: CASSWTSGQETQYF. CDR3 sequence (DNA): TGTGCCAGCAGCTGGACTAGCGGCCAAGAGACCCAGTACTTC. The chain employs TRBV7-6 and TRBJ2-5; 10 bases agree with TRBD2. The CDR3 spans 14 residues. Germline CDR1 reads SGHVS; CDR2 reads FNYEAQ. Trimming cost V 4 bases and J 1 base; bases outside gene matches: 0. Filled out from reference TRBV7-6 and TRBJ2-5, the complete variable domain reads GAGVSQSPRYKVTKRGQDVALRCDPISGHVSLYWYRQALGQGPEFLTYFNYEAQQDKSGLPNDRFSAERPEGSISTLTIQRTEQRDSAMYRCASSWTSGQETQYFGPGTRLLVL.

The V gene is TRBV6-6, the J gene TRBJ2-1; D uncertain. V was cut by 5 bases and J by 4 bases, with 9 bases left in between. The CDR3 runs 13 residues. The germline gives CDR1 MNHNY, CDR2 SVGAGI (reference sequence). CDR3 amino acids: CASSIRTYNEQFF. CDR3 nucleotides: TGTGCCAGCAGTATAAGAACTTACAATGAGCAGTTCTTC.

CDR3 protein: CASSLSQGSRDEQYF. The CDR3, as DNA: TGTGCCAGCAGCTTGTCTCAGGGTTCTCGGGACGAGCAGTACTTC. V usage is TRBV5-8 and J usage is TRBJ2-7, with D possibly TRBD1 on 5 matching bases. The CDR3 consists of 15 residues. V lost 1 base, J lost 5 bases, and 16 bases lay in between. Germline CDR1 reads SGHTS; CDR2 reads YDEGEE. Supplemented by reference TRBV5-8 and TRBJ2-7, the full variable domain reads EAGVTQSPTHLIKTRGQQATLRCSPISGHTSVYWYQQALGLGLQFLLWYDEGEERNRGNFPPRFSGRQFPNYSSELNVNALELEDSALYLCASSLSQGSRDEQYFGPGTRLTVT.

The V call is TRBV5-1, the J call TRBJ2-4, with D possibly matching TRBD2 (6 bases). V was clipped by 8 bases and J by 3 bases, with 18 bases between them. The germline CDR1 and CDR2 sequences are SGHRS and YFSETQ. The CDR3 is 15 amino acids. CDR3 sequence reads: CASTNSKEGKNIQYF. CDR3 in DNA: TGCGCCAGTACGAATAGCAAGGAGGGCAAAAACATTCAGTACTTC.

This clone has a single count. The chain employs TRBV5-1 and TRBJ2-1; 7 bases match TRBD1. The germline V gene has CDR1 SGHRS and CDR2 YFSETQ. The CDR3 totals 15 residues. J lost 8 bases, V lost 2 bases, and 10 bases had no gene match. As DNA, the CDR3 is TGCGCCAGCAGCTTCCCCCGGACAGGTTCGGATGAGCAGTTCTTC. The encoded protein is CASSFPRTGSDEQFF. Based on the CDR3 plus reference TRBV5-1 and TRBJ2-1, the full variable domain is KAGVTQTPRYLIKTRGQQVTLSCSPISGHRSVSWYQQTPGQGLQFLFEYFSETQRNKGNFPGRFSGRQFSNSRSEMNVSTLELGDSALYLCASSFPRTGSDEQFFGPGTRLTVL.

This rearrangement joins TRBV7-9 to TRBJ2-3; TRBD2 aligns across 8 bases. The length of the CDR3 is 15 residues. J gave up 4 bases and V 3 bases, and 6 bases lay outside the gene matches. CDR1 and CDR2 (germline): SEHNR, FQNEAQ (reference sequence). The DNA of the CDR3 is TGTGCCAGCAGCTTCAGCGGGAGATGGCCAGATACGCAGTATTTT. The encoded protein is CASSFSGRWPDTQYF. The full variable domain, its missing parts supplied by reference TRBV7-9 and TRBJ2-3, is DTGVSQNPRHKITKRGQNVTFRCDPISEHNRLYWYRQTLGQGPEFLTYFQNEAQLEKSRLLSDRFSAERPKGSFSTLEIQRTEQGDSAMYLCASSFSGRWPDTQYFGPGTRLTVL.

The rearrangement links TRBV6-5 to TRBJ2-5; 9 positions match TRBD1. The germline V gene has CDR1 MNHEY and CDR2 SVGAGI. The CDR3 has 15 amino acids. V lost 4 bases, J lost 9 bases, and 12 bases stayed unmatched. The DNA of the CDR3 is TGTGCCAGCAGTTGGGGACAGGGTCTGACATTGGCCCAGTACTTC. Translating it yields CASSWGQGLTLAQYF.

This sequence joins TRBV5-4 and TRBJ2-2; D is unresolved. CDR3 length: 13 amino acids. The V gene's germline CDR1 is SGHNT and CDR2 YYREEE (reference sequence). Trimming shortened V by 7 bases and J by 0 bases, and 7 bases separated the two germline ends. The CDR3 here is CASLGSNTGELFF. The CDR3, as DNA: TGTGCCAGCCTCGGGTCGAACACCGGGGAGCTGTTTTTT.